A single TCR beta chain is shown here with its context. Its specificity is not known. Trimming took 6 bases from V and 1 from J; bases not matched to a gene: 6. This CDR3 spans 15 amino acids. Germline CDR1 is MNHEY and CDR2 is SVGEGT. The entry originates in a study of blood T cells in healthy people across ages. Whole-study findings and limits: The long-lived group displayed more naive CD4+ cells, plus higher diversity, than the aged donors did.

A second PCR of 7 to 11 cycles used a sample-barcoded 5' primer and a J-beta primer mix. TCRdb used MiXCR to reprocess the 5' RACE reads, holding one entry per CDR3 protein. The sample shows about a million distinct CDR3 sequences, roughly 51% of them seen only once. Sequencing was done on a sample of blood. The TCR comes from a woman aged 55-69 years in good health. The rearrangement links TRBV6-2 or TRBV6-3 to TRBJ2-5; TRBD2 matches at 9 bases. The CDR3 DNA follows: TGTGCCAGCAGGCCTAGCGGGAAATCCCAAGAGACCCAGTACTTC. Translating it yields CASRPSGKSQETQYF.